These 27 T cell receptor beta chains were all obtained from the same sample, sequenced in a study of blood T cell repertoires in COVID-19. The data were produced by immunoSEQ multiplex PCR, yet TCRdb's version contains in-frame clones alone and is incomplete. The sample carries just over 200,000 clones, 65% to 90% recorded once. The sequencing input was peripheral blood. Receptors originate from a man at least 80 years old with acute or convalescent COVID-19.

This clone was seen just once. This sequence joins TRBV9 and TRBJ1-6; D is unclear. The CDR3 runs to 14 residues. Trimming pared 4 bases from V and 0 bases from J, leaving 5 bases between. CDR1 and CDR2 (germline): SGDLS, YYNGEE. The CDR3 sequence: CASSFSSYNSPLHF. The CDR3 DNA reads TGTGCCAGCAGCTTCAGCTCCTATAATTCACCCCTCCACTTT.

The chain is built from TRBV2 and TRBJ2-5; D ambiguous. Trimming stripped 6 bases from V and 4 bases from J, with 18 bases between. Germline V CDR1 and CDR2: SNHLY, FYNNEI. This CDR3 region has 15 residues. CDR3 sequence reads: CASSDGGHRTETQYF. The CDR3 nucleotides read TGTGCCAGCAGCGACGGCGGCCACCGAACAGAGACCCAGTACTTC.

The chain has TRBV10-3 and TRBJ2-1; a weak D match, TRBD2 (6 bases). Germline V CDR1 and CDR2: ENHRY, SYGVKD. The ends were cut back, 4 bases at V and 4 bases at J, with 17 bases in the middle. CDR3 size: 16 residues. The CDR3 DNA sequence: TGTGCCATCAGTGGCCGCGGCGCCGGAGGGTACAATGAGCAGTTCTTC. Translation: CAISGRGAGGYNEQFF.

This chain joins TRBV4-3 and TRBJ1-6; D is possibly TRBD1 (6 bases). Germline V lookup: CDR1 LGHNA, CDR2 YSLEER. With 2 bases removed from V and 5 bases from J, the gap between germline ends came to 10 bases. This CDR3 comprises 15 residues. CDR3 sequence: CASSQTTGHNSPLHF. CDR3 sequence (DNA): TGCGCCAGCAGCCAAACAACAGGGCATAATTCACCCCTCCACTTT.

V gene TRBV24-1 combines with J gene TRBJ2-2, with 7 bases aligning to TRBD1. Germline CDR1 and CDR2: KGHDR and SFDVKD. After removal of 4 bases from V and 5 bases from J, the junction contained 12 bases not matched to a gene. This CDR3 comprises 17 residues. The CDR3 is CATSDPGTAGWTGELFF. CDR3 coding DNA: TGTGCCACCAGTGACCCAGGGACAGCCGGGTGGACCGGGGAGCTGTTTTTT.

This clone was counted once. The chain recombines TRBV5-1 with TRBJ2-1; D gene ambiguous. This CDR3 region has 14 residues. V was clipped by 0 bases and J by 0 bases, with 4 bases between them. Germline loops: CDR1 SGHRS, CDR2 YFSETQ. Here the CDR3 reads CASSLDTSYNEQFF. Written as DNA, the CDR3 is TGCGCCAGCAGCTTGGACACCTCCTACAATGAGCAGTTCTTC.

The chain joins TRBV5-1 to TRBJ2-2, with D perhaps TRBD2 (6 bases). The CDR3 totals 16 residues. Germline CDR1 SGHRS, CDR2 YFSETQ. Trimming shortened V by 5 bases and J by 5 bases, and 19 bases separated the two germline ends. CDR3 in DNA: TGCGCCAGCAGACCTACTAGCACGGCAGGGACCGGGGAGCTGTTTTTT. Residues: CASRPTSTAGTGELFF.

This chain connects TRBV18 to TRBJ1-2, with 9 bases fitting TRBD1. V lost 10 bases to trimming and J lost 4 bases; unmatched junction nucleotides: 4. Germline V gene data show CDR1 as KGHSH and CDR2 as LQKENI. CDR3 length: 12 residues. In DNA form, the CDR3 reads TGTGCCACCGGGACAGGGACCTATGGCTACACCTTC. Translation: CATGTGTYGYTF.

The chain recombines TRBV7-3 with TRBJ2-3; perhaps TRBD2 as D (6 bases). Germline V gene data show CDR1 as SGHTA and CDR2 as FQGTGA. Trimming took off 4 bases at V and 1 base at J, with 12 bases between the two ends. This CDR3 is 15 amino acids long. The CDR3 reads CASSSLGSRTDTQYF. DNA of the CDR3: TGTGCCAGCAGCTCCCTCGGGAGCCGCACAGATACGCAGTATTTT.

This chain uses TRBV4-2 with TRBJ1-1; D remains ambiguous. The germline V and J ends were trimmed by 0 bases and 9 bases, with 14 bases remaining between them. CDR1 and CDR2 (germline): LGHNA, YNFKEQ. This CDR3 spans 14 amino acids. CDR3: CASSQDGPQLKAFF. CDR3 DNA sequence: TGTGCCAGCAGCCAAGATGGGCCGCAACTCAAAGCTTTCTTT.

The chain carries TRBV30 and TRBJ1-6; 10 bases align to TRBD1. The germline V gene has CDR1 GTSNPN and CDR2 SVGIG (reference sequence). Losses at the gene ends were 2 bases for V and 10 bases for J; bases not matched to a gene: 8. The CDR3 has 15 residues. CDR3 bases: TGTGCCTGGAGTCCGACGACAGGGGGCGAATCACCCCTCCACTTT. This encodes CAWSPTTGGESPLHF.

Regarding this clone: The sample holds other DNA sequences that translate to the same CDR3. The chain has TRBV12-3 or TRBV12-4 and TRBJ2-7; a possible D gene is TRBD2 (5 bases). Between the trimmed V and J ends, which lost 3 bases and 0 bases, there was a span of 6 bases. The CDR3 runs 13 residues. The CDR3 protein is CASSLGSSYEQYF. As DNA, the CDR3 is TGTGCCAGCAGTTTGGGGAGCTCCTACGAGCAGTACTTC.

This clone was seen just once. This chain uses TRBV6-5 with TRBJ2-7, with TRBD2 identical over 7 bases. The germline V gene has CDR1 MNHEY and CDR2 SVGAGI. V lost 6 bases and J lost 5; bases outside the gene matches: 4. The CDR3 sequence is 12 residues long. The CDR3 protein is CASRGGFHEQYF. The CDR3 DNA follows: TGTGCCAGCAGGGGGGGGTTCCACGAGCAGTACTTC.

This chain's CDR3 is CASSGLAGGVKGVNEQYF. CDR3 DNA sequence: TGTGCCAGCAGCGGTCTAGCGGGCGGGGTAAAGGGCGTGAACGAGCAGTACTTC. The chain joins TRBV9 to TRBJ2-7; 8 positions agree with TRBD2. Germline V gene sequence: CDR1 SGDLS, CDR2 YYNGEE. The CDR3 has 18 residues. V lost 3 bases to trimming and J lost 5 bases; unmatched junction nucleotides: 19.

The chain recombines TRBV7-9 with TRBJ2-1; tentative D call: TRBD1 (5 bases). Germline CDR1 SEHNR, CDR2 FQNEAQ (reference sequence). Trimming pared 4 bases from V and 8 bases from J, leaving 21 bases between. The CDR3 sequence is 16 residues long. The CDR3 coding sequence is TGTGCCAGCAGCTCCTTCTCTCTAACAGGTGGGGATGAGCAGTTCTTC. It yields the protein CASSSFSLTGGDEQFF. The full variable domain, in which reference TRBV7-9 and TRBJ2-1 provide the parts outside the CDR3, is DTGVSQNPRHKITKRGQNVTFRCDPISEHNRLYWYRQTLGQGPEFLTYFQNEAQLEKSRLLSDRFSAERPKGSFSTLEIQRTEQGDSAMYLCASSSFSLTGGDEQFFGPGTRLTVL.

The chain joins TRBV15 to TRBJ1-5; D unclear. The germline V gene encodes CDR1 LNHNV and CDR2 YYDKDF (reference sequence). V was clipped by 0 bases and J by 3 bases, with 18 bases between them. The CDR3 has 18 amino acids. CDR3 DNA: TGTGCCACCAGCAGAGAATCATGGCCCACCACCTCCAATCAGCCCCAGCATTTT. Translated: CATSRESWPTTSNQPQHF.

This clone was seen only once. The chain recombines TRBV7-2 with TRBJ2-2; D ambiguous. V lost 3 bases and J 1 base, leaving 12 bases between the germline ends. Germline V CDR1 and CDR2: SGHTA, FQGNSA. The CDR3 extends over 16 amino acids. DNA of the CDR3: TGTGCCAGCAGCTTCACCGGGTCCCTGAACACCGGGGAGCTGTTTTTT. Translation gives CASSFTGSLNTGELFF.

The CDR3: CASSLQGLAGVSQYF. The CDR3 nucleotides are TGTGCCAGCAGTTTACAGGGACTAGCGGGAGTATCGCAGTATTTT. The chain uses TRBV28 and TRBJ2-3; TRBD2 matches at 14 bases. V dropped 2 bases and J dropped 10; count of bases not matched to a gene: 5. The CDR3 is 15 amino acids. The germline V gene has CDR1 MDHEN and CDR2 SYDVKM. The full variable domain, rest sourced from reference TRBV28 and TRBJ2-3, is DVKVTQSSRYLVKRTGEKVFLECVQDMDHENMFWYRQDPGLGLRLIYFSYDVKMKEKGDIPEGYSVSREKKERFSLILESASTNQTSMYLCASSLQGLAGVSQYFGPGTRLTVL.

The chain links TRBV5-1 to TRBJ2-3; no firm D call. The CDR3 length is 14 residues. The ends were cut back, 3 bases at V and 2 bases at J, with 10 bases in the middle. Germline CDR1 SGHRS, CDR2 YFSETQ. As DNA, the CDR3 is TGCGCCAGCAGCTGGTCGGTAACCACAGATACGCAGTATTTT. It specifies CASSWSVTTDTQYF.

The V call is TRBV11-2, the J call TRBJ1-5, with D maybe TRBD1 (6 bases). Trimming removed 2 bases at V and 4 bases at J, with 6 bases between. Germline V gives CDR1 SGHAT, CDR2 FQNNGV. The CDR3 runs 13 residues. The CDR3, as DNA: TGTGCCAGCAGCTTAACAGGGAATCAGCCCCAGCATTTT. It translates to CASSLTGNQPQHF. The full variable domain, rest sourced from reference TRBV11-2 and TRBJ1-5, is EAGVAQSPRYKIIEKRQSVAFWCNPISGHATLYWYQQILGQGPKLLIQFQNNGVVDDSQLPKDRFSAERLKGVDSTLKIQPAKLEDSAVYLCASSLTGNQPQHFGDGTRLSIL.

The CDR3 sequence: CASSLLADTIYF. The DNA of the CDR3 is TGTGCCAGCAGTTTATTGGCGGACACCATATATTTT. V is TRBV28 and J is TRBJ1-3; D unresolved. This CDR3 region has 12 residues. Germline V gene sequence: CDR1 MDHEN, CDR2 SYDVKM. V was cut by 1 base and J by 8 bases, with 6 bases left in between.

V usage is TRBV9 and J usage is TRBJ2-2, with TRBD2 matching 7 bases. This CDR3 region has 17 residues. Per the germline V gene, CDR1 is SGDLS and CDR2 is YYNGEE. Trimming took 3 bases from V and 2 from J; bases not matched to a gene: 10. The CDR3: CASSATGRRGNTGELFF. Written as DNA, the CDR3 is TGTGCCAGCAGCGCGACCGGGAGGCGGGGAAACACCGGGGAGCTGTTTTTT.

This rearrangement joins TRBV19 to TRBJ1-3, with a possible D match to TRBD1 (6 bases). V gave up 1 base and J gave up 5 bases, with 21 bases separating them. Germline CDR1 LNHDA, CDR2 SQIVND (reference sequence). The CDR3 totals 18 residues. The CDR3 loop is CASSIGGADSRSRNTIYF. As DNA, the CDR3 is TGTGCCAGTAGTATAGGCGGAGCGGACAGCCGTTCCCGAAACACCATATATTTT.

The chain joins TRBV6-1 to TRBJ1-2; possible D gene TRBD1, 6 bases. The germline V and J ends were trimmed by 2 bases and 4 bases, with 17 bases remaining between them. CDR1 MNHNS and CDR2 SASEGT come from the germline V gene. The CDR3 has 16 residues. DNA of the CDR3: TGTGCCAGCAGTGAAAGGGAAACAGGGATTGCCTATGGCTACACCTTC. This translates into CASSERETGIAYGYTF.

The gene calls are TRBV19 and TRBJ2-3; 8 bases map to TRBD1. V was clipped by 1 base and J by 2 bases; unmatched bases: 5. Germline V gene sequence: CDR1 LNHDA, CDR2 SQIVND (reference sequence). This CDR3 is built from 16 residues. The CDR3 bases are TGTGCCAGTAGTATAGGGGGACAGGCTATCACAGATACGCAGTATTTT. Translated, it gives CASSIGGQAITDTQYF. Full variable domain (remainder filled in from reference TRBV19 and TRBJ2-3): DGGITQSPKYLFRKEGQNVTLSCEQNLNHDAMYWYRQDPGQGLRLIYYSQIVNDFQKGDIAEGYSVSREKKESFPLTVTSAQKNPTAFYLCASSIGGQAITDTQYFGPGTRLTVL.

The chain recombines TRBV7-9 with TRBJ2-3; a weak D match, TRBD1 (6 bases). The CDR3 is 14 amino acids. V was cut by 2 bases and J by 5 bases, with 11 bases left in between. Germline CDR1 reads SEHNR; CDR2 reads FQNEAQ (reference sequence). The CDR3 sequence is CASSLPPRGDTQYF. The CDR3 DNA reads TGTGCCAGCAGCTTACCCCCCAGGGGAGATACGCAGTATTTT. Supplemented by reference TRBV7-9 and TRBJ2-3, the full variable domain reads DTGVSQNPRHKITKRGQNVTFRCDPISEHNRLYWYRQTLGQGPEFLTYFQNEAQLEKSRLLSDRFSAERPKGSFSTLEIQRTEQGDSAMYLCASSLPPRGDTQYFGPGTRLTVL.

This chain connects TRBV19 to TRBJ2-7; D remains ambiguous. This CDR3 region has 9 residues. Germline V gives CDR1 LNHDA, CDR2 SQIVND (reference sequence). This chain's CDR3 is CASSRHLDV. The CDR3 DNA sequence: TGTGCCAGTAGTAGACATTTGGACGTC.